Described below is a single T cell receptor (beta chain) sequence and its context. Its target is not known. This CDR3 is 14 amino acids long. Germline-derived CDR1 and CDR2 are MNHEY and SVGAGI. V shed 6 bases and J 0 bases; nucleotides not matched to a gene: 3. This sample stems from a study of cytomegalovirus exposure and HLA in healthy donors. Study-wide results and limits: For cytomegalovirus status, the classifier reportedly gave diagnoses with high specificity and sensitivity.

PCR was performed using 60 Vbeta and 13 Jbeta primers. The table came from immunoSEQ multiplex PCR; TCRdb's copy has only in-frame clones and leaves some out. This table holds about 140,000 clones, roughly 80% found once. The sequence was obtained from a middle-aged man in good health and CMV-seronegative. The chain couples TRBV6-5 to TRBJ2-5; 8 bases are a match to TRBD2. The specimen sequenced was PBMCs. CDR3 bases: TGTGCCAGCAGCCTACTAGCGGACCAAGAGACCCAGTACTTC. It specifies CASSLLADQETQYF.